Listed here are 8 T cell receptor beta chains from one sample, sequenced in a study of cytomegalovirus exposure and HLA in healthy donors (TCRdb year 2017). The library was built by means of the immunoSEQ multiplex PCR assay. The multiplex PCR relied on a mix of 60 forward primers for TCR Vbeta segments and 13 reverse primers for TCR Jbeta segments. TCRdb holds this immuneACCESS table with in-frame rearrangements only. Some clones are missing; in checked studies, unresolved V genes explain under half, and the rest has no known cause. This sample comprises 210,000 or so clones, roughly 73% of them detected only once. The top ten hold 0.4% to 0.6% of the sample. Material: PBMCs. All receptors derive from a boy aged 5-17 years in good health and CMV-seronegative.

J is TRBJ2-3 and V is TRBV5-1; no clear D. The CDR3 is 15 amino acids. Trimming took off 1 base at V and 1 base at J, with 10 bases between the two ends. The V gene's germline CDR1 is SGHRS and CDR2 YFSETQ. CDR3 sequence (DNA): TGCGCCAGCAGCTTGCAGGATCGAGGCACAGATACGCAGTATTTT. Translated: CASSLQDRGTDTQYF.

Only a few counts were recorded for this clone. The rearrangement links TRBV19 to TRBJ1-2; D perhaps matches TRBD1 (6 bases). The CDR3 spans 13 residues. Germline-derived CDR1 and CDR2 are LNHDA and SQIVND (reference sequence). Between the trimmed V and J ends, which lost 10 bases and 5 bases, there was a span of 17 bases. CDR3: CATTDRPGYGYTF. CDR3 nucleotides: TGTGCCACCACCGACAGGCCGGGTTATGGCTACACCTTC.

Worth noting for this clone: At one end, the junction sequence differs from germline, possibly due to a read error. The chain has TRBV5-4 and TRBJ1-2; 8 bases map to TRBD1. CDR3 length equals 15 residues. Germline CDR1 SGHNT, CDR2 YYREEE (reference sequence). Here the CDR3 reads CASSLGRGQVNGHTF. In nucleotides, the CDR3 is TGTGCCAGCAGCTTGGGCAGGGGGCAAGTAAATGGCCACACCTTC.

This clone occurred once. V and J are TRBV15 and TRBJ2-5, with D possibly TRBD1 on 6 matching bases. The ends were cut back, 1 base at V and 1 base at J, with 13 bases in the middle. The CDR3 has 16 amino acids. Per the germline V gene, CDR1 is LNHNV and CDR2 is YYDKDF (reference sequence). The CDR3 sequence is CATSRVLQGPQETQYF. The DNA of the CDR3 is TGTGCCACCAGCAGAGTTCTTCAGGGGCCCCAAGAGACCCAGTACTTC.

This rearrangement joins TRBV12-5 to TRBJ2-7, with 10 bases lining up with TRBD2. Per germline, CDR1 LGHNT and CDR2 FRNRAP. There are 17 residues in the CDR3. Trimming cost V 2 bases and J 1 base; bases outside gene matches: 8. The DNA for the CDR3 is TGTGCTAGTGGTTTGTCAGCCCTTAGCGGGGGGTCCTACGAGCAGTACTTC. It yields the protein CASGLSALSGGSYEQYF.

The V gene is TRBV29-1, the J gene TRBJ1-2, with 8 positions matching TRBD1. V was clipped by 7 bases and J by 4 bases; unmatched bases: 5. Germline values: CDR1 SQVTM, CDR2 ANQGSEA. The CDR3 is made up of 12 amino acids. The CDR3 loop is CSASGGGYGYTF. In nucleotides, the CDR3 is TGCAGCGCTTCAGGGGGCGGCTATGGCTACACCTTC.

The CDR3 sequence: CASGETTRGTEAFF. The CDR3 nucleotides read TGTGCCAGCGGAGAGACAACACGGGGAACTGAAGCTTTCTTT. The chain combines TRBV7-9 with TRBJ1-1; D gene uncertain. Per germline, CDR1 SEHNR and CDR2 FQNEAQ (reference sequence). CDR3 length: 14 amino acids. Trimming shortened V by 8 bases and J by 5 bases, and 18 bases separated the two germline ends.

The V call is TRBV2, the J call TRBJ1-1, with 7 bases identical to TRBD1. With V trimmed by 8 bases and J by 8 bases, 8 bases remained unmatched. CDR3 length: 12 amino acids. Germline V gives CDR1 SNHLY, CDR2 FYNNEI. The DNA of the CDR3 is TGTGCCAGCCTATTCCCGGGACAGGAAGCTTTCTTT. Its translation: CASLFPGQEAFF.